This T cell receptor (beta chain) is drawn from a study of graft-versus-host responses after intestinal transplantation. Across the whole study: Grafts that recipients had were multivisceral, liver-intestinal, or isolated intestinal transplants. Anti-thymocyte globulin induction, then tacrolimus and steroids for two to four years, went to all recipients.

V lost 2 bases, J lost 9 bases, and 13 bases lay in between. The V gene's germline CDR1 is SEHNR and CDR2 FQNEAQ (reference sequence). The CDR3 is made up of 13 amino acids. Findings and caveats of the study: The marrow of recipients harbored GvH clones, and ileum or blood showed some of them first.

Assay: immunoSEQ multiplex PCR; the TCRdb copy retains only in-frame clones and omits some. The sample gives about 47,000 clones, approximately 95% of which show up once; 0.2% to 0.25% is in the top ten. On this clone: Its antigen is as yet unknown.

V usage is TRBV7-9 and J usage is TRBJ2-5; D call uncertain. The TCR originated in a human donor who was the organ donor for an intestinal transplant. The source was unstimulated CD8+ T cells sorted from spleen or lymph node cells, collected before transplant. The CDR3: CASSLLIAVAQYF. DNA for the CDR3: TGTGCCAGCAGCTTATTGATAGCTGTGGCCCAGTACTTC.